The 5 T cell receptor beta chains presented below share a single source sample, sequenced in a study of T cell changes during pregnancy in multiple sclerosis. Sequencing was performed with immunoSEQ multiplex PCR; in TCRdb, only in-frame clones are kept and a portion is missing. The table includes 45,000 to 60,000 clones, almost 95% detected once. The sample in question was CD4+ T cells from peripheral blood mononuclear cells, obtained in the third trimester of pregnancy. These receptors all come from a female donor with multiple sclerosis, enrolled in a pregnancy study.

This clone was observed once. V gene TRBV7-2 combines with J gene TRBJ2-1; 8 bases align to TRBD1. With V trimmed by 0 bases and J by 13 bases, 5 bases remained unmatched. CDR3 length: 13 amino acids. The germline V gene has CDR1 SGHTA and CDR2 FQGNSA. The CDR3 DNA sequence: TGTGCCAGCAGCTTAGCTAGGACAGGGAATCAGTTCTTC. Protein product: CASSLARTGNQFF.

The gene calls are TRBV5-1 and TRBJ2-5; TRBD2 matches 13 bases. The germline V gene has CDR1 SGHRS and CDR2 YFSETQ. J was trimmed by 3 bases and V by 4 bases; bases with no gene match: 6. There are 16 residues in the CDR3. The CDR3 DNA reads TGCGCCAGCAGCAGAGGACTAGCGGGGGAAAAAGAGACCCAGTACTTC. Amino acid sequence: CASSRGLAGEKETQYF.

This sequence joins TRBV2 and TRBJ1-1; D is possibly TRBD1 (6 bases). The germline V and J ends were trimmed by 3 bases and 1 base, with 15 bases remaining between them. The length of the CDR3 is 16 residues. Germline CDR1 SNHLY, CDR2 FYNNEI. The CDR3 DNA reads TGTGCCAGCAGTGACCCCGTTGACAGGAAGAACACTGAAGCTTTCTTT. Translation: CASSDPVDRKNTEAFF.

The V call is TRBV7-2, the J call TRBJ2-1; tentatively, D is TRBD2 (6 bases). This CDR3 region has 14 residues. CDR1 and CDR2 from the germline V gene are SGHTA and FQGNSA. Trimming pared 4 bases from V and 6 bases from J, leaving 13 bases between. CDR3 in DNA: TGTGCCAGCAGCTCGATGGGGGGTCCCAATGAGCAGTTCTTC. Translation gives CASSSMGGPNEQFF.

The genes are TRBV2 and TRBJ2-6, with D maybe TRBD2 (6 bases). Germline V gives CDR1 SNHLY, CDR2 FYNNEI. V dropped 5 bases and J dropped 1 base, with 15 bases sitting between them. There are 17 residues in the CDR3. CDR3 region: CASSTGLQRSGANVLTF. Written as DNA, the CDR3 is TGTGCCAGCAGTACGGGACTTCAGAGATCTGGGGCCAACGTCCTGACTTTC.